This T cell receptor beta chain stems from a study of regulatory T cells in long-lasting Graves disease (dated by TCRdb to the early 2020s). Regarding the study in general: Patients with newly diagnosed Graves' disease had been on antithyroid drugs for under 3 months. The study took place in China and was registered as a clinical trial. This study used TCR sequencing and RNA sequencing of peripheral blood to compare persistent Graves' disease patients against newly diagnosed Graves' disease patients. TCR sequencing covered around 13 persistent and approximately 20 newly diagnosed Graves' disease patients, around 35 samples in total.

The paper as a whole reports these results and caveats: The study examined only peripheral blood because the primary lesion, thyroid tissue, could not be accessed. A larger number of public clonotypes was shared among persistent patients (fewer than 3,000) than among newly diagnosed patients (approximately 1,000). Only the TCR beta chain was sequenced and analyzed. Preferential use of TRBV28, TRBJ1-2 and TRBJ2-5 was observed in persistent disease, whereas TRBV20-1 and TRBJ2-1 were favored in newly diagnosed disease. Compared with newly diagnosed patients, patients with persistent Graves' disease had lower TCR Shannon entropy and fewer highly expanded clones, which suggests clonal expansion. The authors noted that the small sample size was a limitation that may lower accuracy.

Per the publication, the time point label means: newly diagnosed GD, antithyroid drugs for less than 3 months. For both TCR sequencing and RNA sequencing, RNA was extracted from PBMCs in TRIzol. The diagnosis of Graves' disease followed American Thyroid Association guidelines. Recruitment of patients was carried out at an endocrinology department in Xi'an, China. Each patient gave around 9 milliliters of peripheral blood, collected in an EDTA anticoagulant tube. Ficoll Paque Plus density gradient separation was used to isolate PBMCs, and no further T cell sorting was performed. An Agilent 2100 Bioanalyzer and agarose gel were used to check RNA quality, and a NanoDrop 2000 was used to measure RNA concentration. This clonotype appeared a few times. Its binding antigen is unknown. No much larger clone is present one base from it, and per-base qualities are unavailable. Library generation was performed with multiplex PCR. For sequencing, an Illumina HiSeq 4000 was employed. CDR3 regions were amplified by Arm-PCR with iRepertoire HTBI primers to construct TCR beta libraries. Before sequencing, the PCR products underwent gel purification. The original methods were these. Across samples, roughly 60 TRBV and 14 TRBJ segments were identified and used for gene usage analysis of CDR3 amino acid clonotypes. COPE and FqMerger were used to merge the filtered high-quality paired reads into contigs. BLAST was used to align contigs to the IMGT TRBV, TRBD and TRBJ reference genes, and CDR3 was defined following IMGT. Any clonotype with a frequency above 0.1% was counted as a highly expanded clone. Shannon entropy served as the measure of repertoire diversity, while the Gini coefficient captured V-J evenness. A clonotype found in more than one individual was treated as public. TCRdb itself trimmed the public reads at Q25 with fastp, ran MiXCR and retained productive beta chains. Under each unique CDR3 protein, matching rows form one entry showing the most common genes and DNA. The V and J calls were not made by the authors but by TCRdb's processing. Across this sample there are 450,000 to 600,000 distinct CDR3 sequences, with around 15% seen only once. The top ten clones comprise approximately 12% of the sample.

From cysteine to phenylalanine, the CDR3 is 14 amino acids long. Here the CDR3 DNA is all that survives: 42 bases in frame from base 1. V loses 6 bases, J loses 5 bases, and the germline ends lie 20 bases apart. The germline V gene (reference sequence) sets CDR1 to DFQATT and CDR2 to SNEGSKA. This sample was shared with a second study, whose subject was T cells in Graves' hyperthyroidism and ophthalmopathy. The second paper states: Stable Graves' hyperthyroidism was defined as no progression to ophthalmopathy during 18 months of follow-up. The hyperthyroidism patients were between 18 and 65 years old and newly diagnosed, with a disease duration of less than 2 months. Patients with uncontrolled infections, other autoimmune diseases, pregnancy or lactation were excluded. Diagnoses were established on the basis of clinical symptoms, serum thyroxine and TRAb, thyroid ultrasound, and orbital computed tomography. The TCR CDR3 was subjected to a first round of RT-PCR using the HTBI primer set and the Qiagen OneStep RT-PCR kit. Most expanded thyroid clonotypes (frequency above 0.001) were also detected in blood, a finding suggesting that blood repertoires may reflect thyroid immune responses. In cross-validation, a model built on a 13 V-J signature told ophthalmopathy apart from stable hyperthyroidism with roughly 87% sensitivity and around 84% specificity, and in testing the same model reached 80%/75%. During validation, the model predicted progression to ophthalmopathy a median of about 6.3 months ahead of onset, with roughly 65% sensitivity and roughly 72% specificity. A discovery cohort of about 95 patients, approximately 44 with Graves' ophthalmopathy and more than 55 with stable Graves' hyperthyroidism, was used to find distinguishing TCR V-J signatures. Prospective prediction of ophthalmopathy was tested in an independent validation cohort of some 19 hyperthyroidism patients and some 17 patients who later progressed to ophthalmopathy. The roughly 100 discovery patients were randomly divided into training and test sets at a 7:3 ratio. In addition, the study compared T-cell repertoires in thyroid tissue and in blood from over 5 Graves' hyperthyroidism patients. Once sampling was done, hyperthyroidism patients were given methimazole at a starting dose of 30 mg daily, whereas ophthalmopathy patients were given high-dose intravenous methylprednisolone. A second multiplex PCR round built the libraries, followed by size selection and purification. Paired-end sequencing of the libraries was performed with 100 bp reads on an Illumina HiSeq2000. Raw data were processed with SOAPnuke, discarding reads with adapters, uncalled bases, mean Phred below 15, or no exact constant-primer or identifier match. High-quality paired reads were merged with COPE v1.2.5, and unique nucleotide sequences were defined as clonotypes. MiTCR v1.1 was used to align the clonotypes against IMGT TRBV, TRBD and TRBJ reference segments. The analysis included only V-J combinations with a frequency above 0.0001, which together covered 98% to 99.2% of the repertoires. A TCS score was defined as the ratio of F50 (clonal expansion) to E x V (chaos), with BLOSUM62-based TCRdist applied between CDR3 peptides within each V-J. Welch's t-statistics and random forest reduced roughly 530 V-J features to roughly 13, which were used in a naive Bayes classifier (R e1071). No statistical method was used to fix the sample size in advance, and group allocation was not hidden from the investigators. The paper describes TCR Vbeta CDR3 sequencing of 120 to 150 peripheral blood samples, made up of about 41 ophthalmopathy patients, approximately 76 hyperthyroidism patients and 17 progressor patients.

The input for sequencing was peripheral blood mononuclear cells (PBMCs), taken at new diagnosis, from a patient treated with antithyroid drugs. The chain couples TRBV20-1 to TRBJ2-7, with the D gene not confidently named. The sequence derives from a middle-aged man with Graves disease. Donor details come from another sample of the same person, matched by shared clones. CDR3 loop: CSAATISSRDEQYF. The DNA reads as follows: TGCAGTGCCGCCACCATATCTTCTCGGGACGAGCAGTACTTC.